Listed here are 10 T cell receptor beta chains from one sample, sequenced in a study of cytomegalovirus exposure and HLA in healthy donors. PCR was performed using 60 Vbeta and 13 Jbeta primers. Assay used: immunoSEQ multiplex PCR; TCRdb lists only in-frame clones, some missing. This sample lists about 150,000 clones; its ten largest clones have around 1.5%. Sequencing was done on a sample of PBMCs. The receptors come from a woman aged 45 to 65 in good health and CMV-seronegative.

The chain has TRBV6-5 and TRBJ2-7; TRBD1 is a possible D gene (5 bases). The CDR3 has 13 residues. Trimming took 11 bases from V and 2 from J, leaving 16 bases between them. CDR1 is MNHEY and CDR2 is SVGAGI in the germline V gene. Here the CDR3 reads CARGSDRAYEQYF. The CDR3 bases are TGTGCCCGAGGATCCGACAGAGCCTACGAGCAGTACTTC.

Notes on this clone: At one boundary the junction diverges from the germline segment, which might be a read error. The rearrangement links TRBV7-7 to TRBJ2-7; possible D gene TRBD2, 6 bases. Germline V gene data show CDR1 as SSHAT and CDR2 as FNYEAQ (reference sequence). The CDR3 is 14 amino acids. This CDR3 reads CASSRRTGDYEQYF. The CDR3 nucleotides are TGTGCTAGCAGCCGCCGGACGGGGGACTACGAGCAGTACTTC.

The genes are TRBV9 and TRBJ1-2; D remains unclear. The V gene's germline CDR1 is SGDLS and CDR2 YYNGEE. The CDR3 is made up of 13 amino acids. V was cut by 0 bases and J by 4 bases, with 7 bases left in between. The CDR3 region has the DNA TGTGCCAGCAGCGTAGGAAGCGGCTATGGCTACACCTTC. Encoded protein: CASSVGSGYGYTF.

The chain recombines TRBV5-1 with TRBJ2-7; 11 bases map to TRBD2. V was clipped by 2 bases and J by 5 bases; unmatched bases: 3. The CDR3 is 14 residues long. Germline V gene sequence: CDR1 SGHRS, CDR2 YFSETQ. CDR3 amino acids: CASSFPGLADEQYF. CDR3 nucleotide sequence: TGCGCCAGCAGCTTCCCGGGACTAGCGGACGAGCAGTACTTC.

Here the CDR3 reads CASSPSGLEQFF. Here the CDR3 DNA reads TGTGCCAGTAGCCCCAGCGGTCTGGAGCAGTTCTTC. This chain uses TRBV19 with TRBJ2-1; the D gene is possibly TRBD2 (5 bases). The V end was cut by 6 bases, the J end by 10 bases, with 13 bases between. CDR1 and CDR2 from the germline V gene are LNHDA and SQIVND (reference sequence). This CDR3 spans 12 amino acids.

The CDR3 sequence: CAWSFSGGWRSSDTQYF. The CDR3 DNA sequence: TGTGCCTGGAGTTTCAGCGGGGGGTGGCGCTCTTCAGATACGCAGTATTTT. The chain combines TRBV30 with TRBJ2-3; TRBD2 matches 9 bases. Trimming at V came to 2 bases and at J to 4 bases, leaving 13 bases not matched to a gene. The germline CDR1 and CDR2 sequences are GTSNPN and SVGIG (reference sequence). This CDR3 contains 17 residues.

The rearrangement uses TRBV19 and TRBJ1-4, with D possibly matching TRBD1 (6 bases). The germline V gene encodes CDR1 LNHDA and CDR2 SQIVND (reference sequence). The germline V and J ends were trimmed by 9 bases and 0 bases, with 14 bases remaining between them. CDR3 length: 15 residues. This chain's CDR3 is CARRQDVATNEKLFF. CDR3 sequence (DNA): TGTGCCAGGCGACAGGACGTTGCAACTAATGAAAAACTGTTTTTT.

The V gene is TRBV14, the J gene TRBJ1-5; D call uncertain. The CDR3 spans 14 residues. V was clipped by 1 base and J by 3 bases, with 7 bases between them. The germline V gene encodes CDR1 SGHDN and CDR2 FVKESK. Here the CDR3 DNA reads TGTGCCAGCAGCCAAGGCGGGATCAATCAGCCCCAGCATTTT. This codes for CASSQGGINQPQHF.

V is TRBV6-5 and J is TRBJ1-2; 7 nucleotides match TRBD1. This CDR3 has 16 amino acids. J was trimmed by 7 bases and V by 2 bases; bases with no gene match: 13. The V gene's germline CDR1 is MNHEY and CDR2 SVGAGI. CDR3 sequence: CASSYTWRSGGVGYTF. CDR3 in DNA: TGTGCCAGCAGTTACACCTGGAGGTCAGGGGGAGTTGGCTACACCTTC.

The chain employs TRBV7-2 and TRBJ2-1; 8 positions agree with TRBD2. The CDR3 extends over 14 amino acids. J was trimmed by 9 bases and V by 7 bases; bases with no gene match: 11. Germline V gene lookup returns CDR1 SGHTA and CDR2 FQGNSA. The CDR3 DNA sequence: TGTGCCAGCATCCATTTAGCGGGACGGGTTGAGCAGTTCTTC. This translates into CASIHLAGRVEQFF.